The source of this T cell receptor (beta chain) is a study of T-cell memory formation after mild COVID-19. Study as a whole: TCR clusters were largely donor specific. Study-level findings and limits: Pre-infection memory harbored some responding clones, suggesting cross-reactive memory joined. Clones that contracted from day 15 to 85 had balanced CD4/CD8; later expanders were CD4+ biased.

Of note for this clonotype: Its antigen is currently unknown.

TCRdb itself ran the 5' RACE reads through MiXCR, one entry per CDR3 protein. The table includes some 210,000 distinct CDR3 sequences, about 10% detected once. Sequenced input: PBMCs or a T cell subset sorted from them (not recorded which). This clonotype originated in a man between 18 and 29 years old who had mild COVID-19 (a few samples of this study predate the infection). Cell type and time point are not known.

CDR3 residues: CASSPTTGPREKLFF. The DNA of the CDR3 is TGTGCCAGCTCACCCACGACAGGCCCCCGTGAAAAACTGTTTTTT. This rearrangement joins TRBV18 to TRBJ1-4, with D maybe TRBD1 (6 bases). There are 15 residues in the CDR3. In germline, CDR1 is KGHSH, CDR2 LQKENI. V was clipped by 3 bases and J by 7 bases, with 15 bases between them.